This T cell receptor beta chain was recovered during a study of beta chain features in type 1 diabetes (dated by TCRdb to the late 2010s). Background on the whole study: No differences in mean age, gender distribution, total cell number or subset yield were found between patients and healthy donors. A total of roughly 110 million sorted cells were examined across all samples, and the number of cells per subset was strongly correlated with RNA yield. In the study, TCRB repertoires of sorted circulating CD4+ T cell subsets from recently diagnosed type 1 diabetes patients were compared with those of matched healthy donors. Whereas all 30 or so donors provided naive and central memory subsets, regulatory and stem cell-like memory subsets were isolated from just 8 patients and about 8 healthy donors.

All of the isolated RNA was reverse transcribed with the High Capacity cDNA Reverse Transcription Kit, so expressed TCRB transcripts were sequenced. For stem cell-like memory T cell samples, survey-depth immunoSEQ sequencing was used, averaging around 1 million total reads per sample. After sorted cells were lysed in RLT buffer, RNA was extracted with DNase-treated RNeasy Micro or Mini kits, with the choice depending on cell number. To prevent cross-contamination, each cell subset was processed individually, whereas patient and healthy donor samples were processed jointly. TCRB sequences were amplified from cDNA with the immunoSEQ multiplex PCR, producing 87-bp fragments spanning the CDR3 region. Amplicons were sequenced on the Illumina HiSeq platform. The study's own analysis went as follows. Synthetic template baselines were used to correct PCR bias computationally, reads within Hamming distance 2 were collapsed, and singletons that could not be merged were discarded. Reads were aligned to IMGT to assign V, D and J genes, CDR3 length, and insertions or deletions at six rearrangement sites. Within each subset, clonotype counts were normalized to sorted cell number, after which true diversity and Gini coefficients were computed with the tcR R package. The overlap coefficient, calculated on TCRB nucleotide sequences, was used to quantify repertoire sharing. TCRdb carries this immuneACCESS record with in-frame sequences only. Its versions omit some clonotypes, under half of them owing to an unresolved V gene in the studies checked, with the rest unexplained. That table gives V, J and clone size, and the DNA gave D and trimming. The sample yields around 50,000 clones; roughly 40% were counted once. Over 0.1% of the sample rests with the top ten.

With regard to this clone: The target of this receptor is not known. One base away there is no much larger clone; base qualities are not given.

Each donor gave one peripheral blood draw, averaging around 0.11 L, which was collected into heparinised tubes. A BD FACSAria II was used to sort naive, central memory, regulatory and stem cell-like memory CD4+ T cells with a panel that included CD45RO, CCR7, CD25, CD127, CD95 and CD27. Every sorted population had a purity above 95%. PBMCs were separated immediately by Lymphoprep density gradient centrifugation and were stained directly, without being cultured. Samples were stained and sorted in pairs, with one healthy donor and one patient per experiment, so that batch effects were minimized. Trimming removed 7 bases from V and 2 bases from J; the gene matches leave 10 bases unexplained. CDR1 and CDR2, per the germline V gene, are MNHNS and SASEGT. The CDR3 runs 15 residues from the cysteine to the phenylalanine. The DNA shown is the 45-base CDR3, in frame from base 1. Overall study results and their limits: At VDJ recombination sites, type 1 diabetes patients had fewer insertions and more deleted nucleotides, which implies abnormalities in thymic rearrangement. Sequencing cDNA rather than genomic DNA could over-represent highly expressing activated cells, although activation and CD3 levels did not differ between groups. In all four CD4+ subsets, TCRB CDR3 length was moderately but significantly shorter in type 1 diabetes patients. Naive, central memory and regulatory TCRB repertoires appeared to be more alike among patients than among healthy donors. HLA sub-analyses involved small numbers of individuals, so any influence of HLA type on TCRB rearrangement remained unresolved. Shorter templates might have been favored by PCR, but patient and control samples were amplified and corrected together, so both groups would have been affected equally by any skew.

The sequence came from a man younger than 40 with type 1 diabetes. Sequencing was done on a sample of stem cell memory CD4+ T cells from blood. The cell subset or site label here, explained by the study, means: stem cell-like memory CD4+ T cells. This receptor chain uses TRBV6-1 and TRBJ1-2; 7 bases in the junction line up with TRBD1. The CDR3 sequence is CASIITPDRNYGYTF. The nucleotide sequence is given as TGTGCCAGCATCATAACGCCGGACAGGAACTATGGCTACACCTTC.